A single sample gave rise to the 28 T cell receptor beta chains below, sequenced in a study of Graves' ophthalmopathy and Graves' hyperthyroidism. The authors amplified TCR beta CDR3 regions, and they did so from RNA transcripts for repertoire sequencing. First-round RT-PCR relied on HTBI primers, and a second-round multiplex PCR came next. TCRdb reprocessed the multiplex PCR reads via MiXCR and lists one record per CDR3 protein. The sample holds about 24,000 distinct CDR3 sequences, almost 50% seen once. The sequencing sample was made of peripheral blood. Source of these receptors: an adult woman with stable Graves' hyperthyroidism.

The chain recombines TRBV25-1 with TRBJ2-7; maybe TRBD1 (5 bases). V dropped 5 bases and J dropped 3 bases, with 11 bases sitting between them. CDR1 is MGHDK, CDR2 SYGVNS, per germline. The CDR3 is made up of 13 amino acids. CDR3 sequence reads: CASSKGLGYEQYF. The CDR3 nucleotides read TGTGCCAGCAGTAAGGGGTTAGGCTACGAGCAGTACTTC.

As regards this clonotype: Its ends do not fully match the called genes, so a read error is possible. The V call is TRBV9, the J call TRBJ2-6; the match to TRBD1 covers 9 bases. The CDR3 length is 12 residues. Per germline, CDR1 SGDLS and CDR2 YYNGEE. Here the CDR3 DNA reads TGTGCCAGCAGCGCACAGGGGGCGTATGAAGCTTTC. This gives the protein CASSAQGAYEAF.

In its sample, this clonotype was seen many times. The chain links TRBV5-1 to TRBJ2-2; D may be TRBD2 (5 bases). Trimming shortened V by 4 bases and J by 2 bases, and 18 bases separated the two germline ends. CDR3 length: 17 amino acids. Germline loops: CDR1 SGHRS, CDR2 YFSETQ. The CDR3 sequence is CASSPTPGPGNTGELFF. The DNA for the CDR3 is TGCGCCAGCAGCCCAACCCCGGGCCCGGGAAACACCGGGGAGCTGTTTTTT.

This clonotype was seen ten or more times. CDR3: CASSSLAGTYNEQFF. Here the CDR3 DNA reads TGCGCCAGCAGCTCACTAGCGGGGACCTACAATGAGCAGTTCTTC. The chain is built from TRBV5-1 and TRBJ2-1; TRBD2 matches at 10 bases. V gave up 3 bases and J gave up 2 bases; unmatched junction bases: 2. The CDR3 covers 15 residues. From germline, CDR1 is SGHRS and CDR2 YFSETQ. The full variable domain, rest sourced from reference TRBV5-1 and TRBJ2-1, is KAGVTQTPRYLIKTRGQQVTLSCSPISGHRSVSWYQQTPGQGLQFLFEYFSETQRNKGNFPGRFSGRQFSNSRSEMNVSTLELGDSALYLCASSSLAGTYNEQFFGPGTRLTVL.

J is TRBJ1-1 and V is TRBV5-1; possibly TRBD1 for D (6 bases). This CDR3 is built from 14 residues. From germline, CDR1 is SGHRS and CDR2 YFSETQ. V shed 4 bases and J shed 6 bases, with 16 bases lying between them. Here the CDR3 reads CASSLGGPPAEAFF. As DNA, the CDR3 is TGCGCCAGCAGCCTTGGGGGGCCGCCCGCTGAAGCTTTCTTT.

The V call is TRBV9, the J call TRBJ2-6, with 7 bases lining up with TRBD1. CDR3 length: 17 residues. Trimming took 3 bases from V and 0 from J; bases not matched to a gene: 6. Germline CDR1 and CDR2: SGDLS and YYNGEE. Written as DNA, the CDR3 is TGTGCCAGCAGCGGCCGACAGGGTCACTCTGGGGCCAACGTCCTGACTTTC. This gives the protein CASSGRQGHSGANVLTF. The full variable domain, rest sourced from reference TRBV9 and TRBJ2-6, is DSGVTQTPKHLITATGQRVTLRCSPRSGDLSVYWYQQSLDQGLQFLIQYYNGEERAKGNILERFSAQQFPDLHSELNLSSLELGDSALYFCASSGRQGHSGANVLTFGAGSRLTVL.

The CDR3 nucleotides read TGCGCCAGCAGCCTGGGGCAGGGGGTGAACACCGGGGAGCAGTACTTC. Its protein product is CASSLGQGVNTGEQYF. This chain uses TRBV5-1 with TRBJ2-7; 7 bases fit TRBD1. The CDR3 is made up of 16 amino acids. CDR1 and CDR2 from the germline V gene are SGHRS and YFSETQ. Germline trimming cut 4 bases from V and 7 bases from J; bases unmatched to any gene: 17.

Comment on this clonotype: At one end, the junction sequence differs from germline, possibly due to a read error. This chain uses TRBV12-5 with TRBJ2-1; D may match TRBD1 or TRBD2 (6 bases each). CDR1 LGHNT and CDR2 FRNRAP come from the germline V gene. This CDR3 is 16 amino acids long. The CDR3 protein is CASGLVLGGRSNQQFF. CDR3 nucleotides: TGTGCTAGTGGTTTGGTACTTGGGGGGCGTAGCAATCAGCAGTTCTTC.

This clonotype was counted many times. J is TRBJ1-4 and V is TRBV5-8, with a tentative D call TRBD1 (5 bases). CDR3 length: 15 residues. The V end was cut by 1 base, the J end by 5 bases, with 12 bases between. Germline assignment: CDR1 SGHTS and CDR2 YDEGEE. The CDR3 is CASSLTGGGNEKLFF. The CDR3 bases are TGTGCCAGCAGCTTGACAGGAGGAGGGAATGAAAAACTGTTTTTT.

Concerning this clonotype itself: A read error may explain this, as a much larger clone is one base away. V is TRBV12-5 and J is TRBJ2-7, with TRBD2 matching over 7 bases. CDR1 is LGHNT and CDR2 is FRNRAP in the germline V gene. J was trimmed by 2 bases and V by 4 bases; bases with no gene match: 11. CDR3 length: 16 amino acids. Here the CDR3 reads CASGSTPREFAYEQYF. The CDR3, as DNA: TGTGCTAGTGGTTCGACGCCGCGGGAGTTTGCCTACGAGCAGTACTTC.

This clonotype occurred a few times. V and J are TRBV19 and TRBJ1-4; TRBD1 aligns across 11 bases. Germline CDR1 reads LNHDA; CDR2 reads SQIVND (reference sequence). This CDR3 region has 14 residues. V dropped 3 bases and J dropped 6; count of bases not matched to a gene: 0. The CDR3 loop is CASSMGQGDEKLFF. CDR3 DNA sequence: TGTGCCAGTAGTATGGGACAGGGGGATGAAAAACTGTTTTTT. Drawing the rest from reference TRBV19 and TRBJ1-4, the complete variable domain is DGGITQSPKYLFRKEGQNVTLSCEQNLNHDAMYWYRQDPGQGLRLIYYSQIVNDFQKGDIAEGYSVSREKKESFPLTVTSAQKNPTAFYLCASSMGQGDEKLFFGSGTQLSVL.

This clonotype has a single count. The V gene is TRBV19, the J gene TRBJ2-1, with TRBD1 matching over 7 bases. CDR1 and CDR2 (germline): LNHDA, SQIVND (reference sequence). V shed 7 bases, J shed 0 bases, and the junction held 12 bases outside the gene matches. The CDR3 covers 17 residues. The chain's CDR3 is CASKNTGELPSYNEQFF. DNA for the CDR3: TGTGCCAGTAAGAATACAGGGGAGTTACCCTCCTACAATGAGCAGTTCTTC. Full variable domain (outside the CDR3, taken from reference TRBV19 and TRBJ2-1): DGGITQSPKYLFRKEGQNVTLSCEQNLNHDAMYWYRQDPGQGLRLIYYSQIVNDFQKGDIAEGYSVSREKKESFPLTVTSAQKNPTAFYLCASKNTGELPSYNEQFFGPGTRLTVL.

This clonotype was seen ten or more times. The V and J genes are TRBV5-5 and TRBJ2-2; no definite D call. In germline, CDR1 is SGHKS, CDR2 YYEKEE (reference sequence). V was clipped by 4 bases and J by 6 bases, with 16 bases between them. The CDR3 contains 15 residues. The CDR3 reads CASSAPTVLAGELFF. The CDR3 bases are TGTGCCAGCAGCGCCCCGACCGTGTTGGCCGGGGAGCTGTTTTTT.

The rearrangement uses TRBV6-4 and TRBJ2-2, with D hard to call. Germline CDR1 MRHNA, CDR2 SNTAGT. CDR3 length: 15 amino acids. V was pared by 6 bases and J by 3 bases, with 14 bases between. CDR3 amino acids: CASRRQRSDTGELFF. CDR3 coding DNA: TGTGCCAGCAGAAGACAAAGGTCGGACACCGGGGAGCTGTTTTTT.

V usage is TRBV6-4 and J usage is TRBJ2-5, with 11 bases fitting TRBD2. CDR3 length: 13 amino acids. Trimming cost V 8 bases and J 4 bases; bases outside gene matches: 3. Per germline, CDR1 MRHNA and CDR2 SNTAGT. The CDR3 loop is CASPGTSGETQYF. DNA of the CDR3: TGTGCCAGCCCCGGGACTAGCGGAGAGACCCAGTACTTC.

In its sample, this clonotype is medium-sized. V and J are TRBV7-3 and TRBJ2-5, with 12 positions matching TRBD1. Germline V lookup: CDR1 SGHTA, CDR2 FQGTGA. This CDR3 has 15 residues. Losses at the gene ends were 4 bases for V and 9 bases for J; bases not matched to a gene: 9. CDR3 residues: CASSSGTGGKKAQYF. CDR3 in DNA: TGTGCCAGCAGCTCCGGGACAGGGGGCAAGAAGGCCCAGTACTTC.

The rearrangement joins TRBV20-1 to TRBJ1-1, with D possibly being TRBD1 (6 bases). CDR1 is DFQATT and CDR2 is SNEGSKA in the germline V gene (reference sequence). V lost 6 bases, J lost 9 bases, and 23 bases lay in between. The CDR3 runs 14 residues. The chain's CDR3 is CSAPRPQGGLQAFF. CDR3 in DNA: TGCAGTGCCCCGAGGCCACAGGGCGGCCTGCAAGCTTTCTTT.

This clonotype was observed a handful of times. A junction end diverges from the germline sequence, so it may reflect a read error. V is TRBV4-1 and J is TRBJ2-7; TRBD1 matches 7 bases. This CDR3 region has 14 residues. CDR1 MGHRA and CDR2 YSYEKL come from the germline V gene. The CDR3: CAGSLAGGMSEQYF. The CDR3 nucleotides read TGTGCCGGCAGCTTAGCAGGGGGTATGTCCGAGCAGTACTTC.

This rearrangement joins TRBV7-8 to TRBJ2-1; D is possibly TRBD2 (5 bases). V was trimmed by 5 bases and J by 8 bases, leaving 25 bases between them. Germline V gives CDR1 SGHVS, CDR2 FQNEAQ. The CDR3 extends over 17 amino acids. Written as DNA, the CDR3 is TGTGCCAGCAGCGCTAGTAGGAGACTAATGACCGGGGATGAGCAGTTCTTC. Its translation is CASSASRRLMTGDEQFF.

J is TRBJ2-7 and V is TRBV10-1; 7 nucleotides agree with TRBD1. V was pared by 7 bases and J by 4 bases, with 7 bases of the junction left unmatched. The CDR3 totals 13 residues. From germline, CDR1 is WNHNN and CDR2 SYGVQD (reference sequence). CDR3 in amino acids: CASIHNRGYEQYF. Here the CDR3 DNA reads TGCGCCAGCATTCATAACAGGGGTTACGAGCAGTACTTC.

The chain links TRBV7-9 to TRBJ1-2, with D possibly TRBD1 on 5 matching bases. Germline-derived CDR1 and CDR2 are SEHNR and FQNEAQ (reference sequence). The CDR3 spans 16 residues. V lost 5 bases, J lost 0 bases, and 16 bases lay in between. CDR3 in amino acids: CASSPWGGEANYGYTF. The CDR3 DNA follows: TGTGCCAGCAGCCCTTGGGGGGGAGAAGCTAACTATGGCTACACCTTC.

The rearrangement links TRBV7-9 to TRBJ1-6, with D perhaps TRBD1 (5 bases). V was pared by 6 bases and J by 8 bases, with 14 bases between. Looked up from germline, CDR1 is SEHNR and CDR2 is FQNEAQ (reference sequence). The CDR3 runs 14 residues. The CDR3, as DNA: TGTGCCAGCAGGGGTACAGGTCATGATTCACCCCTCCACTTT. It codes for CASRGTGHDSPLHF.

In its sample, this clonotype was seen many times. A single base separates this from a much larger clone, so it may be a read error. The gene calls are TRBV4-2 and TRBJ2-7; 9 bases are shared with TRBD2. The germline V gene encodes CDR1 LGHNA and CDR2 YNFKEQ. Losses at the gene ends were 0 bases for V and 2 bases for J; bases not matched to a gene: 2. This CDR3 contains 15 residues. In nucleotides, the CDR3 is TGTGCCAGCAGCCAAGAGCGGGGGGGCGCCTACGAGCAGTACTTC. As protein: CASSQERGGAYEQYF.

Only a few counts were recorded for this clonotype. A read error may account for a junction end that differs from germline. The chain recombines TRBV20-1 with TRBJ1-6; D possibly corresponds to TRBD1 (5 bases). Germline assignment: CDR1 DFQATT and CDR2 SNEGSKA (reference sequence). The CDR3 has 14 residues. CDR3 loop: CSAREGRNNSPLHF. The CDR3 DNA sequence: TGCAGTGCCAGAGAGGGACGGAATAATTCACCCCTCCACTTT.

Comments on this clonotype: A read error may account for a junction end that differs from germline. CDR3 bases: TGTGCCAGCAGGCAGCGGGAGGGGAACGAGCAGCACTTC. Encoded protein: CASRQREGNEQHF. The rearrangement joins TRBV2 to TRBJ2-7; 10 bases line up with TRBD2. The length of the CDR3 is 13 residues. Germline V gene data show CDR1 as SNHLY and CDR2 as FYNNEI.

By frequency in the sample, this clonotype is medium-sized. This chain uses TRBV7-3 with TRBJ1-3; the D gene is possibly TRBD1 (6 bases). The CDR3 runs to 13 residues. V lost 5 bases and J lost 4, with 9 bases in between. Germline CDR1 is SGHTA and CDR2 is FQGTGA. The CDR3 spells CASSPDRGNTIYF. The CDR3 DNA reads TGTGCCAGCAGCCCGGACAGAGGAAACACCATATATTTT.

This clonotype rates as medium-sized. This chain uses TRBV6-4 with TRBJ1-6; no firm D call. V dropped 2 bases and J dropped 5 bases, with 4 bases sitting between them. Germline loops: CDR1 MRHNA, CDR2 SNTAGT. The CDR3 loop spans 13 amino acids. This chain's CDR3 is CASSDRDNSPLHF. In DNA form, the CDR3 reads TGTGCCAGCAGTGACAGGGATAATTCACCCCTCCACTTT.

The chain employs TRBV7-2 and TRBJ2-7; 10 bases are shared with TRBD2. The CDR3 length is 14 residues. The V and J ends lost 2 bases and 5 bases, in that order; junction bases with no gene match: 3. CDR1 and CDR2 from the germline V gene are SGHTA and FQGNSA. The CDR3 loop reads CASSLLGTSDEQYF. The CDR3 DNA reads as TGTGCCAGCAGCTTACTTGGGACTAGCGACGAGCAGTACTTC.